Listed below are T cell receptor beta chains from one sample, sequenced in a study of blood T cell repertoires in COVID-19. Data came from immunoSEQ multiplex PCR; TCRdb stores just in-frame clones and leaves some out. The sample gives tens of thousands of clones, over 65% of which show up once; 3.9% is in the top ten. Sequencing was performed on peripheral blood. The receptor set was obtained from a man in his sixties or seventies with COVID-19, enrolled during active disease. Both conserved end residues are part of each CDR3. The D gene is left open where the match is weak. Size values are once, few and many counts, or a class for expanded clones, and some rows have none.

>TRBJ2-1|TRBV10-3|NA|TRBD2
TGTGCCATCAGAGATAGCGGGGGGCCCTACAATGAGCAGTTCTTC
CAIRDSGGPYNEQFF
>TRBJ2-1|TRBV5-4|NA|NA
TGTGCCAGCAGTCTTCCGGGAACCTACAATGAGCAGTTCTTC
CASSLPGTYNEQFF
>TRBJ1-5|TRBV20-1|NA|NA
TGCAGTGCTAGTGCGGGAGGGTATAGCAATCAGCCCCAGCATTTT
CSASAGGYSNQPQHF
>TRBJ2-4|TRBV19|NA|NA
TGTGCCAGTAGTCCCCTCCGGACAGCTAAAAACATTCAGTACTTC
CASSPLRTAKNIQYF
>TRBJ1-1|TRBV20-1|NA|NA
TGCAGTGCTAGTGAAGGGAGCTCGAACACTGAAGCTTTCTTT
CSASEGSSNTEAFF
>TRBJ1-1|TRBV19|NA|NA
TGTGCCAGTAGTATAGCGGGGAGGGTAGTGACTGAAGCTTTCTTT
CASSIAGRVVTEAFF
>TRBJ2-5|TRBV27|NA|TRBD2
TGTGCCAGCGGCGGGAGTTCGGGATGGGAGACCCAGTACTTC
CASGGSSGWETQYF
>TRBJ2-2|TRBV5-1|NA|TRBD2
TGCGCCAGCAGCGGGGGACTAGCGGGAGACTCGAACACCGGGGAGCTGTTTTTT
CASSGGLAGDSNTGELFF
>TRBJ1-1|TRBV5-4|NA|NA
TGTGCCAGCAGCTTAGGTCAGGGGCTGACCACTGAAGCTTTCTTT
CASSLGQGLTTEAFF
>TRBJ1-2|TRBV4-3|few|TRBD1
TGCGCCAGCAGCCAAGAACAGGGGGTTTTTGGCTACACCTTC
CASSQEQGVFGYTF
>TRBJ1-2|TRBV4-2|NA|NA
TGTGCCAGCAGCCAAGATCTTAACAGCTATGGCTACACCTTC
CASSQDLNSYGYTF
>TRBJ1-4|TRBV5-5|NA|TRBD1
TGTGCCAGCAGCGCCCGACAGGGGGCAACTAATGAAAAACTGTTTTTT
CASSARQGATNEKLFF
>TRBJ2-3|TRBV7-8|NA|TRBD2
TGTGCCAGCAGCTTAGATTTTGCGGGAGGGAGCACAGATACGCAGTATTTT
CASSLDFAGGSTDTQYF
>TRBJ1-2|TRBV12-3/TRBV12-4|NA|TRBD1
TGTGCCAGCAGTTTAAAGGACAGGGGCAGATACACCTTC
CASSLKDRGRYTF
>TRBJ2-1|TRBV19|NA|NA
TGTGCCAGTAGTACCCGGGACTCTGATCGGCAAGGGGAGCAGTTCTTC
CASSTRDSDRQGEQFF
>TRBJ2-5|TRBV10-3|NA|TRBD2
TGTGCCATCAAGGCGGGAGCCCAAGAGACCCAGTACTTC
CAIKAGAQETQYF
>TRBJ1-1|TRBV7-9|NA|TRBD1
TGTGCCATCATTCGAACGACAGGGATGAACACTGAAGCTTTCTTT
CAIIRTTGMNTEAFF
>TRBJ2-3|TRBV7-3|NA|TRBD2
TGTGCCAGCAGCTCCCTAGCGGGGGGGAGCACAGATACGCAGTATTTT
CASSSLAGGSTDTQYF
>TRBJ2-7|TRBV28|NA|TRBD1
TGTGCCAGCAGTCCCCTGGACAGGGAACTACCCTACGAGCAGTACTTC
CASSPLDRELPYEQYF
>TRBJ2-1|TRBV21-1|once|NA
TGTGCCAGCAGCAAACGGCACAGGGGTGGGGTAGCGGGAGAATCCCACAATGAGCAGTTCTTC
CASSKRHRGGVAGESHNEQFF
>TRBJ2-7|TRBV7-2|NA|NA
TGTGCCAGCAGCCCCCGCGATAACTCCTACGAGCAGTACTTC
CASSPRDNSYEQYF
>TRBJ2-1|TRBV9|NA|NA
TGTGCCAGCAGCGCCGTGTTGACTACGGAGTACAATGAGCAGTTCTTC
CASSAVLTTEYNEQFF
>TRBJ2-3|TRBV29-1|NA|TRBD2
TGCAGCGCCGACGGACTAGCGGGCATTAGCACAGATACGCAGTATTTT
CSADGLAGISTDTQYF
>TRBJ2-6|TRBV27|NA|NA
TGTGCCAGCAGTTCCCTTCCTCCTGGGGCCAACGTCCTGACTTTC
CASSSLPPGANVLTF
>TRBJ1-2|TRBV28|NA|TRBD1
TGTGCCAGCAGAATCCCGGGACAGGGGGCGCGCGGCTACACCTTC
CASRIPGQGARGYTF
>TRBJ2-3|TRBV27|NA|TRBD2
TGTGCCAGCAGTCCCCGTATAGCGGGATCTCGAGATACGCAGTATTTT
CASSPRIAGSRDTQYF
>TRBJ1-4|TRBV5-1|NA|NA
TGCGCCAGCAGCCCGGCAGGGTTTAACGAAAAACTGTTTTTT
CASSPAGFNEKLFF
>TRBJ2-7|TRBV20-1|few|TRBD2
TGCAGTGCTAGTCAGCTTAGCGGGAGCACCTACGAGCAGTACTTC
CSASQLSGSTYEQYF
>TRBJ2-1|TRBV28|NA|TRBD2
TGTGCCAGCACCAACGGACTAGCGGGTTCCCCCTACAATGAGCAGTTCTTC
CASTNGLAGSPYNEQFF
>TRBJ1-5|TRBV6-5|few|NA
TGTGCCACCGGGGGGGGACTCAATCAGCCCCAGCATTTT
CATGGGLNQPQHF
>TRBJ1-2|TRBV7-8|NA|NA
TGTGCCAGCAGCTTAGGAAGGGGGAATTCGCGGATCTATGGCTACACCTTC
CASSLGRGNSRIYGYTF
>TRBJ2-3|TRBV19|NA|TRBD2
TGTGCCAGTAGTGTATCAACCCCTAGCGGGGACCCCACAGATACGCAGTATTTT
CASSVSTPSGDPTDTQYF
>TRBJ1-1|TRBV6-5|NA|NA
TGTGCCAGCAGTTACTCGAGGGGGTACACTGAAGCTTTCTTT
CASSYSRGYTEAFF
>TRBJ2-2|TRBV6-5|NA|TRBD2
TGTGCCAGCAAAACTAGCGGGGACACCGGGGAGCTGTTTTTT
CASKTSGDTGELFF
>TRBJ1-1|TRBV18|NA|TRBD1
TGTGCCAGCTCAAAGGGGACAGGGGGCACTGAAGCTTTCTTT
CASSKGTGGTEAFF
>TRBJ2-7|TRBV27|few|TRBD2
TGTGCCAGCAGTTTATCGTACCTAGCGGGAGGAACTTACGAGCAGTACTTC
CASSLSYLAGGTYEQYF
>TRBJ2-5|TRBV5-1|once|TRBD2
TGCGCCAGCAGCTCGGGACTAGCGGGATCACAAGAGACCCAGTACTTC
CASSSGLAGSQETQYF
>TRBJ1-5|TRBV6-2/TRBV6-3|few|NA
TGTGCCAGCAGTTACCCCCCGAGCAATCAGCCCCAGCATTTT
CASSYPPSNQPQHF
>TRBJ2-7|TRBV6-2/TRBV6-3|NA|TRBD2
TGTGCCAGCAGTTCGCGACTAGCTCTATACGAGCAGTACTTC
CASSSRLALYEQYF
>TRBJ2-7|TRBV27|NA|TRBD2
TGTGCCAGCAGTCCAAGACTAGCATACGAGCAGTACTTC
CASSPRLAYEQYF
>TRBJ2-1|TRBV5-5|NA|TRBD2
TGTGCCAGCAGCTTCCTAGCGGGACTCAACAATGAGCAGTTCTTC
CASSFLAGLNNEQFF
>TRBJ2-3|TRBV3-1/TRBV3-2|NA|NA
TGTGCCAGCAGCCGTAGCGGAACTAGCACAGATACGCAGTATTTT
CASSRSGTSTDTQYF
>TRBJ2-3|TRBV2|NA|TRBD1
TGTGCCAGCAGGGTCAGACAGGGGGCGGCAGATACGCAGTATTTT
CASRVRQGAADTQYF
>TRBJ2-7|TRBV28|NA|TRBD1
TGTGCCAGCAGTTTTGGGACAGGGGGACCGGGCGAGCAGTACTTC
CASSFGTGGPGEQYF
>TRBJ1-2|TRBV7-2|NA|NA
TGTGCCAGCAGCTTAGTCTATGTGCAGACTGGGAACTATGGCTACACCTTC
CASSLVYVQTGNYGYTF
>TRBJ2-1|TRBV4-1|NA|TRBD2
TGCGCCAGCAGCAGGGTCGGGACTAGCGGGTCTAGCTCCTACAATGAGCAGTTCTTC
CASSRVGTSGSSSYNEQFF
>TRBJ1-5|TRBV30|NA|NA
TGTGCCTGGACAGGGGCGCTCTATCAGCCCCAGCATTTT
CAWTGALYQPQHF
>TRBJ2-7|TRBV5-1|NA|NA
TGCGCCAGCAGCTTGGACCCGACCGGGACTGCCTACGAGCAGTACTTC
CASSLDPTGTAYEQYF
>TRBJ2-7|TRBV30|NA|NA
TGTGCCTGGAGGTCGGCGGGGAACTCCTACGAGCAGTACTTC
CAWRSAGNSYEQYF
>TRBJ2-2|TRBV5-4|NA|TRBD1
TGTGCCAGCAGAACCGGGACAGGGAATCCCGGGGAGCTGTTTTTT
CASRTGTGNPGELFF
>TRBJ1-1|TRBV18|few|NA
TGTGCCAGCTCACCATTGGGGCGAGGAACTGAAGCTTTCTTT
CASSPLGRGTEAFF
>TRBJ1-2|TRBV30|NA|NA
TGTGCCTGGAGTGTACGAGGCTATGGCTACACCTTC
CAWSVRGYGYTF
>TRBJ1-1|TRBV6-6|NA|NA
TGTGCCAGCTGTACCACAGACCTGAACACTGAAGCTTTCTTT
CASCTTDLNTEAFF
>TRBJ1-5|TRBV10-3|NA|TRBD1
TGTGCCATCAGTGAAGGGGCATTAGGGACAGGGAATCAGCCCCAGCATTTT
CAISEGALGTGNQPQHF
>TRBJ2-7|TRBV18|NA|TRBD1
TGTGCCAGCTCACCAGCGCAGGGGGCCTACGAGCAGTACTTC
CASSPAQGAYEQYF
>TRBJ2-1|TRBV5-1|NA|NA
TGCGCCAGCAGCCCGGGACTGCTCAATGAGCAGTTCTTC
CASSPGLLNEQFF
>TRBJ2-7|TRBV29-1|NA|TRBD2
TGCAGCGCCCTAGCGGGAGTCGACTACGAGCAGTACTTC
CSALAGVDYEQYF
>TRBJ1-3|TRBV2|NA|NA
TGTGCCAGCAGTGAAGGAGGGTTTTTTGGAAACACCATATATTTT
CASSEGGFFGNTIYF
>TRBJ2-5|TRBV29-1|NA|TRBD2
TGCAGCGTTGTTTCTAGCGGGAGAGAGACCCAGTACTTC
CSVVSSGRETQYF